Following are 26 T cell receptor beta chains from one sample sequenced in a study of T cell repertoires in cytomegalovirus infection. TCRdb passed the reads through MiXCR, listing each CDR3 protein once. The sample yields roughly 760,000 distinct CDR3 sequences, roughly 36% seen once. The specimen was PBMCs. Receptors were obtained from a human donor in good health (CMV status not recorded). Some clones in this sample may be carry-over from other donors' samples.

This clonotype was observed a few times. This CDR3 reads CASSEVAGPTYEQYF. The CDR3 bases are TGTGCCAGCAGTGAAGTTGCGGGGCCGACCTACGAGCAGTACTTC. The rearrangement links TRBV2 to TRBJ2-7; a possible D gene is TRBD2 (6 bases). The CDR3 covers 15 residues. Germline CDR1 is SNHLY and CDR2 is FYNNEI. Between the trimmed V and J ends, which lost 1 base and 2 bases, there was a span of 12 bases. Together with reference TRBV2 and TRBJ2-7, the CDR3 gives the full variable domain: EPEVTQTPSHQVTQMGQEVILRCVPISNHLYFYWYRQILGQKVEFLVSFYNNEISEKSEIFDDQFSVERPDGSNFTLKIRSTKLEDSAMYFCASSEVAGPTYEQYFGPGTRLTVT.

V usage is TRBV28 and J usage is TRBJ1-5; D is ambiguous. Germline CDR1 is MDHEN and CDR2 is SYDVKM. This CDR3 has 14 amino acids. With 1 base removed from V and 6 bases from J, the gap between germline ends came to 10 bases. The DNA for the CDR3 is TGTGCCAGCAGTTTATTGGGGTTAGTTCAGCCCCAGCATTTT. Protein product: CASSLLGLVQPQHF. Based on the CDR3 plus reference TRBV28 and TRBJ1-5, the full variable domain is DVKVTQSSRYLVKRTGEKVFLECVQDMDHENMFWYRQDPGLGLRLIYFSYDVKMKEKGDIPEGYSVSREKKERFSLILESASTNQTSMYLCASSLLGLVQPQHFGDGTRLSIL.

A word on this clonotype: This could be a read error, since a much larger clone is one nucleotide away. CDR3 DNA: TGTGCCAGCAGCAACAGGGACAGCTCCAGGGAGCAGTACTTC. It encodes CASSNRDSSREQYF. This sequence joins TRBV7-9 and TRBJ2-7; 7 bases are a match to TRBD1. J was trimmed by 7 bases and V by 5 bases; bases with no gene match: 11. The CDR3 has 14 amino acids. CDR1 and CDR2 (germline): SEHNR, FQNEAQ (reference sequence).

In this sample, this clonotype turned up a few times. The chain uses TRBV7-6 and TRBJ2-1; D tentatively fits TRBD1 or TRBD2 (5 bases each). Trimming pared 1 base from V and 5 bases from J, leaving 12 bases between. CDR1 is SGHVS and CDR2 is FNYEAQ in the germline V gene. The CDR3 is made up of 15 amino acids. The CDR3 nucleotides read TGTGCCAGCAGCTTAGTAGTCAGGGACCACAATGAGCAGTTCTTC. This translates into CASSLVVRDHNEQFF.

This clonotype appeared a few times. The rearrangement links TRBV2 to TRBJ1-5, with D unresolved. Trimming stripped 6 bases from V and 7 bases from J, with 22 bases between. Germline values: CDR1 SNHLY, CDR2 FYNNEI. The CDR3 runs to 16 residues. DNA of the CDR3: TGTGCCAGCAGGGCTACATGGACCCCGGATAGCCAGCCCCAGCATTTT. It translates to CASRATWTPDSQPQHF.

A single count supports this clonotype. The chain is built from TRBV6-2 or TRBV6-3 and TRBJ2-1; 12 nucleotides match TRBD2. Germline-derived CDR1 and CDR2 are MNHEY and SVGEGT. With V trimmed by 7 bases and J by 7 bases, 14 bases remained unmatched. This CDR3 comprises 17 residues. The CDR3 protein is CASTRRATSGGFNEQFF. CDR3 DNA: TGTGCCAGCACCCGGAGGGCGACTAGCGGGGGATTTAATGAGCAGTTCTTC.

The chain couples TRBV25-1 to TRBJ1-2, with D perhaps matching TRBD1 (5 bases). The CDR3 loop spans 14 amino acids. The germline V and J ends were trimmed by 8 bases and 0 bases, with 13 bases remaining between them. Per germline, CDR1 MGHDK and CDR2 SYGVNS. The CDR3 DNA is TGTGCCAGCGCAGACAGTGCCACTAACTATGGCTACACCTTC. Translating it yields CASADSATNYGYTF.

The chain is built from TRBV20-1 and TRBJ1-4; maybe TRBD1 (5 bases). This CDR3 spans 15 amino acids. The germline gives CDR1 DFQATT, CDR2 SNEGSKA (reference sequence). V gave up 2 bases and J gave up 8 bases, with 18 bases separating them. CDR3 residues: CSARNPRDHQEKLFF. The CDR3, as DNA: TGCAGTGCTAGAAATCCTAGGGACCACCAAGAAAAACTGTTTTTT.

With respect to this clonotype: As the CDR3 is not closed by the conserved phenylalanine or tryptophan, this likely results from a read error. The chain recombines TRBV7-6 with TRBJ2-5, with D unresolved. V lost 8 bases and J lost 1, with 5 bases in between. The length of the CDR3 is 11 residues. Germline CDR1 is SGHVS and CDR2 is FNYEAQ. The CDR3 loop is CASSPQETQYL. In nucleotides, the CDR3 is TGTGCCAGCTCCCCCCAAGAGACCCAGTACTTA.

The gene calls are TRBV24-1 and TRBJ1-2; a weak D match, TRBD1 (5 bases). The germline V gene has CDR1 KGHDR and CDR2 SFDVKD. V dropped 2 bases and J dropped 7 bases, with 13 bases sitting between them. This CDR3 has 14 amino acids. The CDR3 sequence: CATSDSRGVLGYTF. CDR3 sequence (DNA): TGTGCCACCAGTGATTCAAGAGGGGTGCTTGGCTACACCTTC.

This chain uses TRBV27 with TRBJ2-7; D tentatively reads TRBD1 or TRBD2 (5 bases each). The CDR3 consists of 14 residues. Germline V gene lookup returns CDR1 MNHEY and CDR2 SMNVEV (reference sequence). V lost 6 bases and J 9 bases, leaving 21 bases between the germline ends. The CDR3 nucleotides are TGTGCCAGCAGCTCCCGGGACCCAGCGTGGAGGCAGTACTTC. Its translation: CASSSRDPAWRQYF.

The rearrangement joins TRBV27 to TRBJ2-5; D perhaps matches TRBD1 (5 bases). This CDR3 has 13 amino acids. V was shortened by 6 bases and J by 5 bases, with 13 bases between the two germline ends. Germline V gene lookup returns CDR1 MNHEY and CDR2 SMNVEV (reference sequence). The CDR3 loop is CASRPSGLETQYF. The CDR3 coding sequence is TGTGCCAGCAGACCCTCAGGGTTGGAGACCCAGTACTTC.

This clonotype was detected a few times. The rearrangement uses TRBV6-4 and TRBJ2-2, with 10 nucleotides matching TRBD1. There are 15 residues in the CDR3. Per the germline V gene, CDR1 is MRHNA and CDR2 is SNTAGT. V lost 2 bases and J lost 4; bases outside the gene matches: 1. CDR3 DNA sequence: TGTGCCAGCAGTGACGGACAGGGGGTCACCGGGGAGCTGTTTTTT. Translation: CASSDGQGVTGELFF.

This chain uses TRBV29-1 with TRBJ2-5, with D perhaps TRBD1 or TRBD2 (7 bases each). Trimming pared 4 bases from V and 9 bases from J, leaving 18 bases between. This CDR3 comprises 13 residues. Looked up from germline, CDR1 is SQVTM and CDR2 is ANQGSEA. CDR3 in amino acids: CSVVVRGGSAQYF. Here the CDR3 DNA reads TGCAGCGTTGTCGTCAGGGGGGGATCGGCCCAGTACTTC.

V is TRBV12-3 or TRBV12-4 and J is TRBJ2-1; 7 nucleotides align to TRBD2. V was clipped by 6 bases and J by 7 bases; unmatched bases: 12. The CDR3 consists of 15 residues. The CDR3 DNA reads TGTGCCAGCAGCCGAGCGGGGATGGAAGGAAATGAGCAGTTCTTC. Its protein is CASSRAGMEGNEQFF.

The V call is TRBV27, the J call TRBJ1-2; 7 bases align to TRBD1. The CDR3 length is 19 residues. With 0 bases clipped from V and 2 bases from J, the junction kept 15 bases outside the gene matches. Looked up from germline, CDR1 is MNHEY and CDR2 is SMNVEV (reference sequence). The CDR3 loop reads CASSLSKNPTRTGNYGYTF. In DNA form, the CDR3 reads TGTGCCAGCAGTTTATCCAAGAACCCTACAAGGACAGGCAACTATGGCTACACCTTC.

The V gene is TRBV28, the J gene TRBJ1-2; 7 bases line up with TRBD1. Germline V gives CDR1 MDHEN, CDR2 SYDVKM. The V segment lost 5 bases and the J segment 1 base; nucleotides outside the gene matches: 19. There are 19 residues in the CDR3. In DNA, the CDR3 is TGTGCCAGCAGTGATGATCTTCCTCGACAGGGTGCGTATAACTATGGCTACACCTTC. Protein: CASSDDLPRQGAYNYGYTF.

This clonotype was found a few times. The V gene is TRBV18, the J gene TRBJ2-5, with 7 bases aligning to TRBD1. CDR1 KGHSH and CDR2 LQKENI come from the germline V gene. J gave up 5 bases and V 5 bases, and 11 bases lay outside the gene matches. The CDR3 runs to 15 residues. In DNA form, the CDR3 reads TGTGCCAGCTCATCATACAGGGGCGCCGGTGAGACCCAGTACTTC. Protein product: CASSSYRGAGETQYF.

This clonotype was counted a few times. The chain couples TRBV28 to TRBJ2-5; D gene ambiguous. Looked up from germline, CDR1 is MDHEN and CDR2 is SYDVKM. CDR3 size: 13 residues. Trimming took 6 bases from V and 5 from J, leaving 13 bases between them. The CDR3, as DNA: TGTGCCAGCAGCCAGACCTCGAGGGAGACCCAGTACTTC. It is translated as CASSQTSRETQYF.

The V gene is TRBV27, the J gene TRBJ1-4; no definite D call. The CDR3 loop spans 15 amino acids. Trimming removed 3 bases at V and 0 bases at J, with 8 bases between. CDR1 MNHEY and CDR2 SMNVEV come from the germline V gene (reference sequence). The CDR3, as DNA: TGTGCCAGCAGTTTTCTCCTCGCAACTAATGAAAAACTGTTTTTT. It codes for CASSFLLATNEKLFF. Together with reference TRBV27 and TRBJ1-4, the CDR3 gives the full variable domain: EAQVTQNPRYLITVTGKKLTVTCSQNMNHEYMSWYRQDPGLGLRQIYYSMNVEVTDKGDVPEGYKVSRKEKRNFPLILESPSPNQTSLYFCASSFLLATNEKLFFGSGTQLSVL.

This clonotype was counted a few times. V and J are TRBV27 and TRBJ2-7; D gene unclear. The CDR3 has 16 amino acids. Germline V gene sequence: CDR1 MNHEY, CDR2 SMNVEV (reference sequence). V lost 4 bases and J lost 5, with 21 bases in between. DNA for the CDR3: TGTGCCAGCAGTTCCCCCCCCAGACCCACTTTCCACGAGCAGTACTTC. Its protein is CASSSPPRPTFHEQYF.

This chain uses TRBV5-6 with TRBJ2-7; no definite D call. This CDR3 region has 14 residues. The V and J ends lost 8 bases and 3 bases respectively, with 18 bases between them. Germline loops: CDR1 SGHDT, CDR2 YYEEEE. The chain's CDR3 is CASLDRAGLYEQYF. The CDR3 bases are TGTGCCAGTTTAGACCGGGCCGGTCTCTACGAGCAGTACTTC.

The chain employs TRBV29-1 and TRBJ2-7, with 9 positions matching TRBD1. Germline V gene data show CDR1 as SQVTM and CDR2 as ANQGSEA. The CDR3 totals 15 residues. J was trimmed by 7 bases and V by 2 bases; bases with no gene match: 12. CDR3 loop: CSVELQGTGPVEQYF. In DNA, the CDR3 is TGCAGCGTTGAACTCCAAGGGACAGGGCCGGTTGAGCAGTACTTC.

The chain carries TRBV6-1 and TRBJ1-1, with D possibly TRBD1 on 5 matching bases. Germline-derived CDR1 and CDR2 are MNHNS and SASEGT. V was shortened by 8 bases and J by 2 bases, with 12 bases between the two germline ends. The CDR3 contains 13 residues. Here the CDR3 reads CASVETVNTEAFF. The CDR3 DNA sequence: TGTGCCAGCGTAGAGACAGTCAACACTGAAGCTTTCTTT.

The V and J genes are TRBV5-1 and TRBJ1-6, with TRBD1 as a possible D gene (5 bases). In germline, CDR1 is SGHRS, CDR2 YFSETQ. The CDR3 consists of 17 residues. V was trimmed by 0 bases and J by 8 bases, leaving 18 bases between them. CDR3: CASSLEGRLRLDSPLHF. The CDR3 bases are TGCGCCAGCAGCTTGGAGGGGCGGCTGAGGTTGGATTCACCCCTCCACTTT.

V and J are TRBV10-2 and TRBJ2-1, with 9 bases aligning to TRBD2. The germline V gene has CDR1 WSHSY and CDR2 SAAADI. With 8 bases clipped from V and 7 bases from J, the junction kept 6 bases outside the gene matches. The length of the CDR3 is 13 residues. CDR3 bases: TGCGCCAGCCACCAAAGCGGGAGGAATGAGCAGTTCTTC. Residues: CASHQSGRNEQFF.